This T cell receptor beta chain was documented in a study of T cells in localized non-small cell lung cancer. Whole-study findings and limits: Patients showing higher blood T cell density tended to see longer overall survival. The appearance of a median approximately 60 of the top 100 tumor clones was seen in adjacent lung.

This clone is medium-sized. What it recognizes is unknown. This CDR3 has 14 amino acids. The germline gives CDR1 MNHGY, CDR2 SAAAGT. Trimming pared 4 bases from V and 0 bases from J, leaving 9 bases between. TCRdb keeps only in-frame clones here, not all; method: immunoSEQ multiplex PCR. This table holds around 1,500 clones, approximately 24% found once. The origin of this receptor is a male donor at least 60 years old with stage III lung adenocarcinoma. This sample comprised lung tumor tissue, obtained before any cancer treatment. V gene TRBV6-8 combines with J gene TRBJ1-1, with D perhaps TRBD1 (6 bases). CDR3 nucleotide sequence: TGTGCCAGCAGTTCCCGGACAGTGAACACTGAAGCTTTCTTT. It is translated as CASSSRTVNTEAFF.